These 24 T cell receptor beta chains came from one sample sequenced in a study of metastatic and nonmetastatic thyroid tumors. TCRdb re-called clones from the PCR reads using MiXCR. Of 7,700 or so clones listed, 29% are singletons. There were no patients who had received any treatment before thyroid surgery. Sequencing was performed on tumor tissue. These receptors all come from a female donor with papillary thyroid cancer or a benign thyroid nodule (not recorded which). Some clones in this sample may be carry-over from other donors' samples.

The chain links TRBV5-6 to TRBJ2-7; 14 nucleotides match TRBD2. Per the germline V gene, CDR1 is SGHDT and CDR2 is YYEEEE. V lost 1 base and J lost 9; bases outside the gene matches: 9. The CDR3 contains 16 residues. As DNA, the CDR3 is TGTGCCAGCAGCTTGACCCCCGGGACTAGCGGGAGTAGGCAGTACTTC. It codes for CASSLTPGTSGSRQYF.

This clone was seen only a few times. The genes are TRBV11-3 and TRBJ2-2, with unresolved D. CDR3 length equals 14 residues. CDR1 is SGHNT, CDR2 YENEEA, per germline. V was trimmed by 3 bases and J by 4 bases, leaving 9 bases between them. CDR3 sequence (DNA): TGTGCCAGCAGCTTGGGGTCTGTCACCGGGGAGCTGTTTTTT. Translation: CASSLGSVTGELFF.

J is TRBJ1-2 and V is TRBV2, with D unresolved. This CDR3 has 13 amino acids. Germline-derived CDR1 and CDR2 are SNHLY and FYNNEI. The V and J ends lost 4 bases and 4 bases respectively, with 10 bases between them. CDR3 bases: TGTGCCAGCAGTGCGGCGAATGCCTATGGCTACACCTTC. It codes for CASSAANAYGYTF.

The CDR3 is CASSGTSGRFSSYNEQFF. The CDR3, as DNA: TGTGCCAGCAGCGGGACTAGCGGGAGGTTTAGCTCCTACAATGAGCAGTTCTTC. The chain links TRBV11-2 to TRBJ2-1; 15 positions match TRBD2. With V trimmed by 5 bases and J by 0 bases, 5 bases remained unmatched. The CDR3 extends over 18 amino acids. Germline V gene sequence: CDR1 SGHAT, CDR2 FQNNGV.

This clone was counted a few times. The V call is TRBV9, the J call TRBJ2-5; 8 positions match TRBD2. This CDR3 spans 13 amino acids. The J segment lost 5 bases and the V segment lost 0 bases, leaving 0 bases of the junction unmatched. CDR1 is SGDLS, CDR2 YYNGEE, per germline. This chain's CDR3 is CASSVGGRETQYF. The CDR3, as DNA: TGTGCCAGCAGCGTAGGCGGGAGGGAGACCCAGTACTTC. Together with reference TRBV9 and TRBJ2-5, the CDR3 gives the full variable domain: DSGVTQTPKHLITATGQRVTLRCSPRSGDLSVYWYQQSLDQGLQFLIQYYNGEERAKGNILERFSAQQFPDLHSELNLSSLELGDSALYFCASSVGGRETQYFGPGTRLLVL.

The rearrangement links TRBV5-1 to TRBJ2-7; tentatively, D is TRBD2 (5 bases). The CDR3 is 15 residues long. Trimming left V 4 bases short and J 0 bases short, with 14 bases between. The V gene's germline CDR1 is SGHRS and CDR2 YFSETQ. This chain's CDR3 is CASSLGVQSSYEQYF. The CDR3 DNA reads as TGCGCCAGCAGCCTGGGAGTTCAGAGCTCCTACGAGCAGTACTTC. Together with reference TRBV5-1 and TRBJ2-7, the CDR3 gives the full variable domain: KAGVTQTPRYLIKTRGQQVTLSCSPISGHRSVSWYQQTPGQGLQFLFEYFSETQRNKGNFPGRFSGRQFSNSRSEMNVSTLELGDSALYLCASSLGVQSSYEQYFGPGTRLTVT.

The chain combines TRBV6-1 with TRBJ1-1; 8 bases map to TRBD1. The V and J ends lost 5 bases and 6 bases, in that order; junction bases with no gene match: 5. This CDR3 has 13 amino acids. From germline, CDR1 is MNHNS and CDR2 SASEGT. CDR3 coding DNA: TGTGCCAGCAGTTTCGACAGGGGATCTGAAGCTTTCTTT. Translated: CASSFDRGSEAFF.

This clone is labeled as medium-sized. The chain employs TRBV19 and TRBJ1-1, with D perhaps TRBD1 (6 bases). Trimming stripped 9 bases from V and 1 base from J, with 18 bases between. The CDR3 is made up of 15 amino acids. CDR1 and CDR2 (germline): LNHDA, SQIVND (reference sequence). CDR3 sequence reads: CASSLLGGANTEAFF. The CDR3 DNA reads as TGTGCCAGCAGTTTATTGGGGGGCGCGAACACTGAAGCTTTCTTT. Looking up the rest from reference TRBV19 and TRBJ1-1 gives the full variable domain: DGGITQSPKYLFRKEGQNVTLSCEQNLNHDAMYWYRQDPGQGLRLIYYSQIVNDFQKGDIAEGYSVSREKKESFPLTVTSAQKNPTAFYLCASSLLGGANTEAFFGQGTRLTVV.

This clone was seen more than once but under ten times. V usage is TRBV27 and J usage is TRBJ2-1; D remains ambiguous. Germline CDR1 is MNHEY and CDR2 is SMNVEV (reference sequence). CDR3 size: 13 residues. Trimming left V 6 bases short and J 5 bases short, with 11 bases between. This CDR3 is CASSLRSNNEQFF. CDR3 sequence (DNA): TGTGCCAGCAGCCTACGGTCCAACAATGAGCAGTTCTTC.

V is TRBV30 and J is TRBJ1-2; 7 positions match TRBD1. Germline loops: CDR1 GTSNPN, CDR2 SVGIG (reference sequence). V gave up 7 bases and J gave up 4 bases; unmatched junction bases: 9. There are 13 residues in the CDR3. In nucleotides, the CDR3 is TGTGCCTCGAGCCGACAGGGTGGCTATGGCTACACCTTC. Amino acid sequence: CASSRQGGYGYTF.

There are a few counts of this clone. The chain joins TRBV20-1 to TRBJ1-3, with 10 bases identical to TRBD1. Germline trimming cut 7 bases from V and 0 bases from J; bases unmatched to any gene: 3. This CDR3 contains 14 residues. Germline-derived CDR1 and CDR2 are DFQATT and SNEGSKA (reference sequence). The CDR3 here is CSGRDRGSGNTIYF. The CDR3 DNA is TGCAGTGGTCGGGACAGGGGCTCTGGAAACACCATATATTTT.

This chain joins TRBV6-2 or TRBV6-3 and TRBJ1-2; 8 bases align to TRBD1. The germline CDR1 and CDR2 sequences are MNHEY and SVGEGT. V shed 0 bases, J shed 8 bases, and the junction held 2 bases outside the gene matches. The CDR3 totals 13 residues. CDR3 region: CASSYSTGVGYTF. The DNA for the CDR3 is TGTGCCAGCAGTTACTCGACAGGGGTAGGCTACACCTTC.

By sample share, this clone is hyperexpanded. The chain has TRBV28 and TRBJ1-1, with D tentatively TRBD1 (5 bases). V lost 4 bases and J lost 4, with 10 bases in between. This CDR3 has 13 residues. CDR1 MDHEN and CDR2 SYDVKM come from the germline V gene. Here the CDR3 DNA reads TGTGCCAGCAGTTCCCCACAGGTCACTGAAGCTTTCTTT. Amino acids: CASSSPQVTEAFF.

Only a few counts were recorded for this clone. At one of its ends the junction is not consistent with the germline gene, which may arise from a read error. This sequence joins TRBV20-1 and TRBJ2-1; D call uncertain. The CDR3 loop spans 15 amino acids. Germline loops: CDR1 DFQATT, CDR2 SNEGSKA (reference sequence). CDR3 bases: TGCAGTGCTAGGGTCGGTCAGAGCTCCTACAATGAGCAGTCCTTC. Its translation is CSARVGQSSYNEQSF.

This clone was found a few times. This may be a read error, as it is one base from a much larger clone. The chain employs TRBV27 and TRBJ1-6, with D unresolved. Trimming shortened V by 5 bases and J by 8 bases, and 19 bases separated the two germline ends. The CDR3 loop spans 16 amino acids. The V gene's germline CDR1 is MNHEY and CDR2 SMNVEV (reference sequence). In nucleotides, the CDR3 is TGTGCCAGCAGTCCCTACGGCGTAGAGTTGGATTCACCCCTCCACTTT. Residues: CASSPYGVELDSPLHF.

This clone was seen a handful of times. The chain couples TRBV12-3 or TRBV12-4 to TRBJ1-2, with a tentative D call TRBD1 (6 bases). This CDR3 comprises 11 residues. Trimming stripped 5 bases from V and 8 bases from J, with 9 bases between. CDR3 protein: CASSPGTGYTF. Written as DNA, the CDR3 is TGTGCCAGCAGTCCCGGGACAGGCTACACCTTC.

The CDR3 sequence is CASSLITGGIYSNQPQHF. The DNA of the CDR3 is TGTGCCAGCAGCTTAATCACAGGGGGCATTTATAGCAATCAGCCCCAGCATTTT. The chain recombines TRBV7-3 with TRBJ1-5, with 9 bases matching TRBD1. Unmatched junction bases numbered 7, after V lost 1 base and J lost 0 bases. From germline, CDR1 is SGHTA and CDR2 FQGTGA. The CDR3 extends over 18 amino acids.

The V call is TRBV6-1, the J call TRBJ1-2, with D perhaps matching TRBD1 (5 bases). The CDR3 contains 15 residues. Germline lookup yields CDR1 MNHNS and CDR2 SASEGT. Trimming pared 6 bases from V and 4 bases from J, leaving 18 bases between. The chain's CDR3 is CASSRERSQGYGYTF. CDR3 DNA sequence: TGTGCCAGCAGCCGAGAGAGGAGCCAGGGCTATGGCTACACCTTC.

The rearrangement uses TRBV5-1 and TRBJ2-2; D perhaps matches TRBD1 (6 bases). The CDR3 consists of 15 residues. Germline CDR1 reads SGHRS; CDR2 reads YFSETQ. V was shortened by 4 bases and J by 7 bases, with 17 bases between the two germline ends. CDR3 nucleotides: TGCGCCAGCAGCCTGAATCAACAGGGTCACGGGGAGCTGTTTTTT. It codes for CASSLNQQGHGELFF. Full variable domain (rest looked up from reference TRBV5-1 and TRBJ2-2): KAGVTQTPRYLIKTRGQQVTLSCSPISGHRSVSWYQQTPGQGLQFLFEYFSETQRNKGNFPGRFSGRQFSNSRSEMNVSTLELGDSALYLCASSLNQQGHGELFFGEGSRLTVL.

This clone came up a few times. One end of the junction is discordant with germline, which a read error may explain. The chain combines TRBV27 with TRBJ2-6; D might be TRBD1 (5 bases). Looked up from germline, CDR1 is MNHEY and CDR2 is SMNVEV (reference sequence). This CDR3 has 16 amino acids. The CDR3 nucleotides read TGTGCCAGCAGCAGATCCGCCAACTCTGGGGCCAACGTCCTTACTTTC. Translating gives CASSRSANSGANVLTF.

This clone was recorded many times. V and J are TRBV7-2 and TRBJ1-2; a possible D gene is TRBD1 (5 bases). V lost 1 base, J lost 7 bases, and 7 bases lay in between. Germline V CDR1 and CDR2: SGHTA, FQGNSA. The CDR3 extends over 12 amino acids. The CDR3 sequence is CASSLGGGGYTF. The CDR3 bases are TGTGCCAGCAGCTTAGGGGGGGGTGGCTACACCTTC.

By frequency in the sample, this clone is medium-sized. The chain couples TRBV10-3 to TRBJ1-2; a weak D match, TRBD1 (6 bases). CDR1 is ENHRY, CDR2 SYGVKD, per germline. With 0 bases removed from V and 5 bases from J, the gap between germline ends came to 16 bases. CDR3 size: 16 residues. The DNA for the CDR3 is TGTGCCATCAGTGAGTCGGGGGGGGGCGCAGATTATGGCTACACCTTC. This codes for CAISESGGGADYGYTF.

This clone was seen only a few times. V and J are TRBV5-4 and TRBJ1-2; D unclear. V dropped 1 base and J dropped 3 bases, with 1 base sitting between them. Per the germline V gene, CDR1 is SGHNT and CDR2 is YYREEE (reference sequence). This CDR3 comprises 11 residues. CDR3 loop: CASSLYYGYTF. The CDR3 DNA reads as TGTGCCAGCAGCTTGTACTATGGCTACACCTTC.

This clone has only a few counts. The chain recombines TRBV27 with TRBJ2-3, with 8 bases identical to TRBD1. Germline V gives CDR1 MNHEY, CDR2 SMNVEV (reference sequence). CDR3 length: 12 amino acids. Trimming took 5 bases from V and 14 from J; bases not matched to a gene: 9. CDR3 nucleotide sequence: TGTGCCAGCAGTCTAGGACAGGGAATTTGGTATTTT. The encoded protein is CASSLGQGIWYF.